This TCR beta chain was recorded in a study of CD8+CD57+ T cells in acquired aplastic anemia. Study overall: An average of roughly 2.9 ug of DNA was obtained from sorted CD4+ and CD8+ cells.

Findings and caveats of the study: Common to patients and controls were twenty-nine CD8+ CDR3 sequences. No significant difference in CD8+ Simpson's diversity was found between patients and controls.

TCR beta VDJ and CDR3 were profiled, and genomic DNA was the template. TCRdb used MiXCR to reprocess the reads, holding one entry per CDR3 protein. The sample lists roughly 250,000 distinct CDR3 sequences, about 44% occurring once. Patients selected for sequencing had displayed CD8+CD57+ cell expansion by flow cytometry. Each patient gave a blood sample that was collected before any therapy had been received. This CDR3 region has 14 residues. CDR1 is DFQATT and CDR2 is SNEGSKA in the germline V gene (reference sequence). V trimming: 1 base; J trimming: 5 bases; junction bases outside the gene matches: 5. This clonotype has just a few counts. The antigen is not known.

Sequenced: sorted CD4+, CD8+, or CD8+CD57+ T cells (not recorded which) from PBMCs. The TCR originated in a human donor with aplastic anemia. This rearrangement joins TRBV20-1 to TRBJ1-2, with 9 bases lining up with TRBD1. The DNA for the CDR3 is TGCAGTGCTAGAGGGGACAGGGACTGGTATGGCTACACCTTC. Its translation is CSARGDRDWYGYTF.